This passage covers 12 T cell receptor beta chains from one sample sequenced in a study of T cell responses to AZD1222 COVID-19 vaccine (dated by TCRdb to the early 2020s). The time point label, read with the paper, signifies: baseline before first vaccination. Receptor amplification or capture employed the immunoSEQ multiplex PCR assay. Here the immuneACCESS table is served through TCRdb, limited to in-frame sequences with V and J called. Missing clones are a known gap in these copies; in checked studies unresolved V genes cover under half, and the rest lacks a known reason. Within this sample are about 120,000 clones, with 80% to 95% of them counted one time only. Roughly 4.7% of the sample is in the top ten clones. Specimen: peripheral blood, collected on day 0 of AZD1222 vaccination. Receptor source: an adult in good health.

This clone has just a few counts. J is TRBJ2-5 and V is TRBV6-5; a weak D match, TRBD1 (6 bases). Germline assignment: CDR1 MNHEY and CDR2 SVGAGI. CDR3 length: 12 amino acids. The V end lost 5 bases, the J end lost 6 bases, and 10 bases lay between the germline ends. In DNA form, the CDR3 reads TGTGCCAGCAGTAACAGGGTAAAGACCCAGTACTTC. It encodes CASSNRVKTQYF.

The rearrangement links TRBV5-1 to TRBJ1-6; no reliable D call. CDR3 length equals 15 residues. Looked up from germline, CDR1 is SGHRS and CDR2 is YFSETQ. V lost 3 bases and J lost 4, with 11 bases in between. The DNA for the CDR3 is TGCGCCAGCAGCTATGAGGCCCTGTATAATTCACCCCTCCACTTT. Its protein is CASSYEALYNSPLHF.

A single count supports this clone. The chain links TRBV9 to TRBJ2-1, with D perhaps matching TRBD2 (5 bases). Germline loops: CDR1 SGDLS, CDR2 YYNGEE. Deletions cut 0 bases from V and 7 bases from J, with 8 bases between. The length of the CDR3 is 13 residues. The CDR3 coding sequence is TGTGCCAGCAGCGTAGGGACTTTAAATGAGCAGTTCTTC. Translation gives CASSVGTLNEQFF.

V is TRBV6-5 and J is TRBJ1-2; 7 bases agree with TRBD1. The CDR3 runs to 14 residues. Looked up from germline, CDR1 is MNHEY and CDR2 is SVGAGI. Trimming cost V 4 bases and J 4 bases; bases outside gene matches: 6. The CDR3 DNA reads as TGTGCCAGCAGTTTAAGACAGGGAGCCTATGGCTACACCTTC. It codes for CASSLRQGAYGYTF.

The rearrangement joins TRBV6-6 to TRBJ2-1; TRBD1 agrees at 7 bases. Per germline, CDR1 MNHNY and CDR2 SVGAGI (reference sequence). The CDR3 totals 15 residues. V was clipped by 8 bases and J by 0 bases; unmatched bases: 7. The CDR3 here is CASCRRDSSYNEQFF. The CDR3 DNA reads TGTGCCAGCTGTCGTCGGGACAGCTCCTACAATGAGCAGTTCTTC.

The V gene is TRBV19, the J gene TRBJ2-2, with a tentative D call TRBD1 (6 bases). The V end was cut by 1 base, the J end by 5 bases, with 11 bases between. Germline CDR1 is LNHDA and CDR2 is SQIVND (reference sequence). This CDR3 contains 15 residues. CDR3 sequence: CASSIATGGTGELFF. In DNA form, the CDR3 reads TGTGCCAGTAGTATAGCGACAGGCGGGACCGGGGAGCTGTTTTTT.

This chain links TRBV19 with TRBJ1-2; 7 bases are shared with TRBD1. V lost 4 bases to trimming and J lost 7 bases; unmatched junction nucleotides: 6. Germline CDR1 and CDR2: LNHDA and SQIVND (reference sequence). The CDR3 has 13 residues. The CDR3: CASSTRQGGGYTF. The CDR3 DNA reads as TGTGCCAGTAGTACCCGACAGGGAGGTGGCTACACCTTC.

V and J are TRBV4-1 and TRBJ1-2; 9 positions match TRBD1. This CDR3 comprises 15 residues. Per the germline V gene, CDR1 is MGHRA and CDR2 is YSYEKL. With V trimmed by 1 base and J by 4 bases, 4 bases remained unmatched. CDR3 amino acids: CASSQAGQGSYGYTF. The CDR3 bases are TGCGCCAGCAGCCAAGCCGGACAGGGGAGCTATGGCTACACCTTC.

The gene calls are TRBV30 and TRBJ1-4; D gene ambiguous. From germline, CDR1 is GTSNPN and CDR2 SVGIG (reference sequence). Between the trimmed V and J ends, which lost 0 bases and 5 bases, there was a span of 13 bases. The CDR3 sequence is 15 residues long. CDR3 amino acids: CAWSVLIGVNEKLFF. CDR3 sequence (DNA): TGTGCCTGGAGTGTACTAATTGGGGTAAATGAAAAACTGTTTTTT.

V usage is TRBV6-2 or TRBV6-3 and J usage is TRBJ1-6; D gene uncertain. CDR1 and CDR2 from the germline V gene are MNHEY and SVGEGT. V shed 5 bases and J shed 8 bases, with 10 bases lying between them. This CDR3 contains 13 residues. The CDR3 loop is CASSPLRDSPLHF. The CDR3, as DNA: TGTGCCAGCAGTCCACTTAGGGATTCACCCCTCCACTTT.

The rearrangement joins TRBV15 to TRBJ1-1; TRBD1 aligns across 7 bases. Germline V gene lookup returns CDR1 LNHNV and CDR2 YYDKDF (reference sequence). This CDR3 is 14 amino acids long. The trim removed 3 bases at V and 4 bases at J, leaving 5 bases unmatched. DNA of the CDR3: TGTGCCACCAGCAGGGGAGGGGGCCCCACTGAAGCTTTCTTT. This translates into CATSRGGGPTEAFF.

This clone was counted once. The J gene is TRBJ1-6, the V gene TRBV3-1 (or the pseudogene TRBV3-2), with a tentative D call TRBD1 (6 bases). V was trimmed by 0 bases and J by 10 bases, leaving 13 bases between them. Germline loops: CDR1 LGHDT, CDR2 YNNKEL (reference sequence). The CDR3 has 15 amino acids. CDR3: CASSQELGAGSPLHF. In DNA form, the CDR3 reads TGTGCCAGCAGCCAAGAACTGGGGGCCGGATCACCCCTCCACTTT.